This is a list of T cell receptor beta chains from one sample in a study of tumor-infiltrating lymphocytes in primary liver carcinoma. TCRdb processed the multiplex PCR reads anew with MiXCR; each CDR3 protein has one entry. This table has roughly 30,000 distinct CDR3 sequences, around 66% appearing once. What was sequenced was liver tumor tissue from sampling region 3. The receptors stem from a woman in her thirties with primary liver carcinoma and hepatitis B virus infection. The conserved cysteine and the conserved F or W are not part of the CDR3 here. D genes are given only for firm matches. Size values are once, few and many counts, or a class for expanded clones, and some rows have none.

TRBV29-1	many	.	TRBJ1-2	SVGGDIYGYT
TRBV6-5	once	.	TRBJ2-2	AGSPRTWFTGELL
TRBV7-9	.	.	TRBJ1-2	ANNAGSGNYGYT
TRBV6-1	.	.	TRBJ2-3	ASSLRGDSTDTQY
TRBV11-2	.	.	TRBJ2-3	ALGDPDTQY
TRBV25-1	many	.	TRBJ2-1	ASSDGAPGKDEQF
TRBV28	few	.	TRBJ1-4	ASSSRGLGVELF
TRBV11-2	.	.	TRBJ2-3	ASSSQGGHTQY
TRBV10-3	.	.	TRBJ2-1	AISLTAIRDEQF
TRBV11-2	.	TRBD1	TRBJ1-1	ASSARDRGRKRLSGTEAF
TRBV12-3/TRBV12-4	.	.	TRBJ2-5	SNSTYPGSEETQY
TRBV7-2	many	.	TRBJ2-3	ASSQAYLNTDTQY
TRBV12-3/TRBV12-4	.	.	TRBJ2-3	ASSFGRSIDTRY
TRBV6-5	.	.	TRBJ1-1	AGSYTDVTF
TRBV6-1	.	.	TRBJ2-2	ASRQKQVTNTREPF
TRBV13	.	TRBD2	TRBJ2-1	ASSSSGRVVNEQF
TRBV29-1	.	.	TRBJ2-1	SVEPAGSSNEQF
TRBV11-2	.	.	TRBJ2-3	GSSSRSTDTQY
TRBV6-1	.	.	TRBJ2-2	ASSETLPGAANTGELF
TRBV11-3	once	TRBD2	TRBJ2-1	ASSRLAGGGFDQF
TRBV7-9	once	TRBD2	TRBJ2-2	ANSPEGSGNGELF
TRBV28	.	TRBD2	TRBJ2-1	TTMTSAGGLNEQF
TRBV6-5	.	.	TRBJ2-7	ASSYKDSRPYERY
TRBV4-2	.	TRBD2	TRBJ2-2	ASSQRTSGVVTGEPF
TRBV11-2	.	.	TRBJ2-5	ASSLRGCQETQN
TRBV6-6	.	.	TRBJ1-5	ASQGGFDDQPQH
TRBV11-3	.	TRBD1	TRBJ2-5	ASRRWTGWCLNETRY
TRBV7-9	once	.	TRBJ2-2	ANSTRDAGELF
TRBV11-2	large	TRBD1	TRBJ1-2	ASTQGGGGGYT
TRBV4-3	.	.	TRBJ2-1	PSNHTGLVNEQF
TRBV11-2	.	.	TRBJ1-1	TCSPGTEAF
TRBV6-1	.	TRBD2	TRBJ2-3	ASTPGLADFTDLKY
TRBV11-2	once	.	TRBJ2-3	ANSPWAYTQY
TRBV30	many	TRBD1	TRBJ1-2	AWSVATGGSYGYT
TRBV10-3	.	.	TRBJ1-4	AISERRTNEKLF
TRBV11-2	many	.	TRBJ2-2	ASSVGHSLNTGELF
TRBV7-8	once	.	TRBJ1-5	ASNLRVTQPQH
TRBV12-3/TRBV12-4	.	.	TRBJ1-1	ATCLQGGLTEAF
TRBV29-1	once	.	TRBJ1-2	SIEAGGERGYT
TRBV30	once	TRBD2	TRBJ2-1	AWSVAGATYNEQS
TRBV6-6	.	.	TRBJ2-7	ASSLGHPTYEQY
TRBV6-1	.	.	TRBJ1-5	ASSERGGVNNRPQH
TRBV11-3	.	TRBD1	TRBJ2-7	ASGRRDRDYSYEQY
TRBV29-1	.	TRBD2	TRBJ2-1	SALRDYKTQF
TRBV11-2	.	TRBD1	TRBJ1-1	ASSSRDRGRKRWCNTEAF
TRBV19	.	TRBD1	TRBJ2-5	ASINPEAGTGRETQY
TRBV12-3/TRBV12-4	.	TRBD1	TRBJ1-1	TSSMTGASTEAF
TRBV29-1	.	TRBD2	TRBJ2-5	SVVGGSRETQY
TRBV30	.	.	TRBJ1-1	ALEGPNTETF
TRBV28	many	TRBD1	TRBJ1-2	ASSHRGLGT